The rows below give T cell receptor beta chains drawn from one sample of a study of OX40 agonist ivuxolimab in advanced cancers. Libraries were prepared by immunoSEQ multiplex PCR; TCRdb keeps only in-frame clonotypes and omits some of them. The table includes tens of thousands of clones, around 87% detected once. The sequenced sample was CD4+ or CD8+ T cells sorted from blood, obtained in a trial of the OX40 agonist ivuxolimab. Every receptor here comes from an adult with an advanced solid tumor such as melanoma, head and neck, liver or kidney cancer. The CDR3 runs from the conserved cysteine through the conserved F or W. D genes are given only for firm matches. Rows give clone size only sometimes, using once, few, many, or a class for an expanded clone.

TRBJ1-1,once,TRBV7-2,.,TGTGCCAGCAGCTTAAGGCTGGGCAGGGTGAACACTGAAGCTTTCTTT,CASSLRLGRVNTEAFF
TRBJ2-1,.,TRBV13,TRBD2,TGTGCCAGCAGCCCCACTAGCGAAGGGGAGCAGTTCTTC,CASSPTSEGEQFF
TRBJ2-1,.,TRBV5-1,TRBD1,TGCGCCAGCAGCTTGACAGGGGCCCTAATTCCCAATGAGCAGTTCTTC,CASSLTGALIPNEQFF
TRBJ1-2,.,TRBV7-9,.,TGTGCCAGCAGCTCGACCGGGCCATCAAACTATGGCTACACCTTC,CASSSTGPSNYGYTF
TRBJ1-5,.,TRBV27,TRBD1,TGTGCCAGCAGTGATGGGACAGGGGGAGGCAATCAGCCCCAGCATTTT,CASSDGTGGGNQPQHF
TRBJ2-1,few,TRBV12-5,TRBD2,TGTGCTAGTGGATCCCGGGAGGCCTACAATGAGCAGTTCTTC,CASGSREAYNEQFF
TRBJ1-3,.,TRBV28,TRBD1,TGTGCCAGCAGTTTAGGGGCAGGGGGCATATATTTT,CASSLGAGGIYF
TRBJ1-1,.,TRBV29-1,TRBD1,TGCAGCGTAGCGACAGGGGCGGTCACTGAAGCTTTCTTT,CSVATGAVTEAFF
TRBJ2-5,.,TRBV4-2,.,TGTGCCAGCAGCCAGGAAGGGGTCCAAGAGACCCAGTACTTC,CASSQEGVQETQYF
TRBJ1-5,.,TRBV7-9,TRBD1,TGTGCCAGCAGCTCTCAGCGGACAGGAGGCAATCAGCCCCAGCATTTT,CASSSQRTGGNQPQHF
TRBJ1-3,.,TRBV9,.,TGTGCCAGCAGCGTAGCGGGGGACGATTCTGGAAACACCATATATTTT,CASSVAGDDSGNTIYF
TRBJ1-2,.,TRBV4-2,TRBD1,TGTGCCAGCAGCCAAGATCCGGGACAGGTCTATGGCTACACCTTC,CASSQDPGQVYGYTF